A single sample is the source of the 25 T cell receptor beta chains below, sequenced in a study of Graves' ophthalmopathy and Graves' hyperthyroidism listed by TCRdb under 2018. Sequenced using an Illumina HiSeq 2000. For repertoire sequencing, TCR beta CDR3 regions were amplified from RNA transcripts. The first round was an RT-PCR using HTBI primers with the Qiagen OneStep RT-PCR kit, and this first round was followed by a second-round multiplex PCR, then size selection and purification. TCRdb reran the public reads through fastp at Q25 and MiXCR, keeping productive beta chains. When rows share a CDR3 protein, they turn into one entry using the most common DNA and genes. The sample table records 600,000 to 650,000 distinct CDR3 sequences; roughly 20% of these occur just once. The ten largest account for more than 5.5% of the sample. The sequencing input was peripheral blood. All receptors derive from a woman younger than 30 with stable Graves' hyperthyroidism. Some clones in this sample may be carry-over from other donors' samples. Donor details come from another sample of the same person, matched by shared clones.

This clonotype occurred many times. The gene calls are TRBV29-1 and TRBJ1-3; D remains ambiguous. The V end lost 4 bases, the J end lost 0 bases, and 10 bases lay between the germline ends. Germline-derived CDR1 and CDR2 are SQVTM and ANQGSEA. The CDR3 is 14 residues long. CDR3: CSVGSSRSGNTIYF. DNA for the CDR3: TGCAGCGTTGGATCCTCCCGCTCTGGAAACACCATATATTTT.

This clonotype was observed at least ten times. This sequence joins TRBV5-1 and TRBJ2-7; 12 positions agree with TRBD1. V shed 0 bases and J 5 bases; nucleotides not matched to a gene: 3. Germline assignment: CDR1 SGHRS and CDR2 YFSETQ. The CDR3 extends over 15 amino acids. CDR3 loop: CASSLGDRGPDEQYF. The CDR3 DNA follows: TGCGCCAGCAGCTTGGGGGACAGGGGGCCTGACGAGCAGTACTTC.

This clonotype came up many times. The V and J genes are TRBV9 and TRBJ1-1; weak D call: TRBD1 (5 bases). The germline V gene encodes CDR1 SGDLS and CDR2 YYNGEE. The V end lost 2 bases, the J end lost 4 bases, and 9 bases lay between the germline ends. CDR3 length: 13 amino acids. The CDR3 loop is CASSVGGTTEAFF. DNA for the CDR3: TGTGCCAGCAGCGTCGGGGGGACCACTGAAGCTTTCTTT.

DNA of the CDR3: TGTGCCAGCAGGGAGACTAGCGGGAGATACAATGAGCAGTTCTTC. Its protein product is CASRETSGRYNEQFF. The rearrangement joins TRBV6-1 to TRBJ2-1; 12 bases match TRBD2. This CDR3 spans 15 amino acids. In germline, CDR1 is MNHNS, CDR2 SASEGT. V lost 6 bases, J lost 4 bases, and 4 bases stayed unmatched.

In its sample, this clonotype was seen many times. The chain joins TRBV2 to TRBJ1-5; D is ambiguous. The CDR3 extends over 16 amino acids. The V end was cut by 3 bases, the J end by 5 bases, with 17 bases between. Germline CDR1 reads SNHLY; CDR2 reads FYNNEI. The CDR3 region is CASSDGGSNKYQPQHF. The CDR3 coding sequence is TGTGCCAGCAGTGATGGAGGGTCAAACAAATATCAGCCCCAGCATTTT. The full variable domain, in which reference TRBV2 and TRBJ1-5 provide the parts outside the CDR3, is EPEVTQTPSHQVTQMGQEVILRCVPISNHLYFYWYRQILGQKVEFLVSFYNNEISEKSEIFDDQFSVERPDGSNFTLKIRSTKLEDSAMYFCASSDGGSNKYQPQHFGDGTRLSIL.

This clonotype occurred many times. The chain links TRBV6-2 or TRBV6-3 to TRBJ2-7; TRBD1 agrees at 8 bases. V was pared by 4 bases and J by 2 bases, with 10 bases of the junction left unmatched. Germline-derived CDR1 and CDR2 are MNHEY and SVGEGT. The CDR3 runs to 16 residues. The CDR3 sequence: CASSSPMGQDPYEQYF. The CDR3 DNA is TGTGCCAGCAGTTCTCCAATGGGACAGGACCCCTACGAGCAGTACTTC.

This clonotype has at least ten counts. Since the CDR3 does not end with the conserved phenylalanine or tryptophan, this likely comes from a read error. The rearrangement links TRBV11-2 to TRBJ1-5, with D unresolved. Germline CDR1 reads SGHAT; CDR2 reads FQNNGV. The CDR3 contains 14 residues. V lost 1 base to trimming and J lost 7 bases, with 11 bases between them. The CDR3 sequence: CASSLGGSGQPQHL. The CDR3, as DNA: TGTGCCAGCAGCTTAGGAGGGAGTGGCCAGCCCCAGCATCTT.

In this sample, this clonotype turned up many times. The genes are TRBV28 and TRBJ2-7; D might be TRBD2 (7 bases). The CDR3 contains 14 residues. The V gene's germline CDR1 is MDHEN and CDR2 SYDVKM. Deletions cut 6 bases from V and 1 base from J, with 13 bases between. CDR3 sequence reads: CASSLGGASYEQYF. The CDR3, as DNA: TGTGCCAGCAGCCTGGGGGGGGCTTCCTACGAGCAGTACTTC.

The CDR3 reads CSARVQGAWTEAFF. The DNA of the CDR3 is TGCAGTGCTAGGGTTCAGGGGGCTTGGACTGAAGCTTTCTTT. This sequence joins TRBV20-1 and TRBJ1-1; the match to TRBD1 covers 8 bases. The germline CDR1 and CDR2 sequences are DFQATT and SNEGSKA (reference sequence). The CDR3 consists of 14 residues. Trimming removed 3 bases from V and 5 bases from J; junction bases left unmatched: 8.

This clonotype has ten or more counts. The rearrangement links TRBV6-5 to TRBJ1-6; D is unclear. Germline CDR1 and CDR2: MNHEY and SVGAGI. The CDR3 extends over 17 amino acids. Trimming cost V 0 bases and J 6 bases, with 15 bases left between them. The CDR3 is CASSYSLRPPANSPLHF. CDR3 nucleotides: TGTGCCAGCAGTTACTCGCTTCGACCGCCGGCTAATTCACCCCTCCACTTT.

This clonotype showed up just a few times. The rearrangement joins TRBV12-5 to TRBJ1-1, with D possibly matching TRBD1 (5 bases). The CDR3 spans 15 residues. The germline CDR1 and CDR2 sequences are LGHNT and FRNRAP. Trimming pared 0 bases from V and 8 bases from J, leaving 16 bases between. For the CDR3, the DNA is TGTGCTAGTGGTTTGGTACGGCGGGGGGACCACGAAGCTTTCTTT. Its translation is CASGLVRRGDHEAFF.

This clonotype occurred a few times. The chain employs TRBV12-3 or TRBV12-4 and TRBJ1-6, with 7 bases matching TRBD1. The trim removed 5 bases at V and 12 bases at J, leaving 10 bases unmatched. This CDR3 spans 14 amino acids. CDR3 sequence reads: CASSPNRGREPLHF. In nucleotides, the CDR3 is TGTGCCAGCAGTCCTAACAGGGGACGAGAACCCCTCCACTTT.

V usage is TRBV24-1 and J usage is TRBJ2-3; 10 positions match TRBD2. Germline loops: CDR1 KGHDR, CDR2 SFDVKD. The CDR3 contains 17 residues. Losses at the gene ends were 4 bases for V and 2 bases for J; bases not matched to a gene: 8. CDR3 nucleotides: TGTGCCACCAGTGACGGCGGACTAGCGGCCCACACAGATACGCAGTATTTT. Encoded protein: CATSDGGLAAHTDTQYF.

This clonotype was picked up many times. The rearrangement uses TRBV19 and TRBJ1-2; D is unclear. The V gene lost 6 bases and the J gene lost 8 bases, with 10 bases spanning the gap. The germline V gene has CDR1 LNHDA and CDR2 SQIVND (reference sequence). The CDR3 length is 11 residues. The CDR3 bases are TGTGCCAGTAGCGTTGGAATCGGCTACACCTTC. Encoded protein: CASSVGIGYTF.

The genes are TRBV12-3 or TRBV12-4 and TRBJ1-5; D unclear. The ends were cut back, 4 bases at V and 3 bases at J, with 22 bases in the middle. The CDR3 is 18 residues long. CDR3 nucleotides: TGTGCCAGCAGTTATATTCAGACGGCCCTTTATAACAATCAGCCCCAGCATTTT. It codes for CASSYIQTALYNNQPQHF.

This clonotype occurred many times. The chain is built from TRBV6-1 and TRBJ1-1; D possibly corresponds to TRBD1 (5 bases). The CDR3 length is 15 residues. Germline-derived CDR1 and CDR2 are MNHNS and SASEGT. Trimming cost V 4 bases and J 1 base, with 13 bases left between them. The chain's CDR3 is CASSATGTPNTEAFF. As DNA, the CDR3 is TGTGCCAGCAGTGCGACCGGGACGCCGAACACTGAAGCTTTCTTT.

CDR3 sequence: CASSPRTGRYSGNTIYF. The CDR3 DNA reads TGTGCCAGCAGCCCTCGGACAGGACGATACTCTGGAAACACCATATATTTT. The V and J genes are TRBV13 and TRBJ1-3; 7 bases agree with TRBD1. CDR3 length: 17 amino acids. Trimming removed 5 bases from V and 0 bases from J; junction bases left unmatched: 10. CDR1 is PRHDT and CDR2 is FYEKMQ in the germline V gene (reference sequence).

The table lists this clonotype with a count of one. This chain connects TRBV2 to TRBJ2-5; 10 positions agree with TRBD1. V gave up 8 bases and J gave up 5 bases; unmatched junction bases: 5. The germline V gene has CDR1 SNHLY and CDR2 FYNNEI. The CDR3 consists of 13 residues. CDR3 DNA: TGTGCCAGCGCAGACAGGGGGCGTGAGACCCAGTACTTC. This codes for CASADRGRETQYF.

This clonotype showed up just a few times. The gene calls are TRBV3-1 and TRBJ2-5; maybe TRBD1 (6 bases). Germline V gives CDR1 LGHDT, CDR2 YNNKEL (reference sequence). The CDR3 spans 16 residues. Trimming pared 1 base from V and 5 bases from J, leaving 17 bases between. CDR3 amino acids: CASSQGVGGRGETQYF. CDR3 sequence (DNA): TGTGCCAGCAGCCAAGGAGTAGGGGGTAGGGGGGAGACCCAGTACTTC.

This clonotype was seen at least ten times. The chain carries TRBV29-1 and TRBJ1-1, with 7 bases aligning to TRBD1. The germline V gene encodes CDR1 SQVTM and CDR2 ANQGSEA. There are 17 residues in the CDR3. V lost 4 bases and J lost 5; bases outside the gene matches: 19. Written as DNA, the CDR3 is TGCAGCGTTGTGGGGTCGTCAGGGGGGGTTTTGAGGACTGAAGCTTTCTTT. Protein sequence: CSVVGSSGGVLRTEAFF. The complete variable domain, with remaining parts taken from reference TRBV29-1 and TRBJ1-1, reads SAVISQKPSRDICQRGTSLTIQCQVDSQVTMMFWYRQQPGQSLTLIATANQGSEATYESGFVIDKFPISRPNLTFSTLTVSNMSPEDSSIYLCSVVGSSGGVLRTEAFFGQGTRLTVV.

The chain carries TRBV4-2 and TRBJ2-2; possible D gene TRBD2, 6 bases. Germline loops: CDR1 LGHNA, CDR2 YNFKEQ. The CDR3 contains 15 residues. V was cut by 6 bases and J by 2 bases, with 13 bases left in between. The CDR3 loop reads CASSSLEGNTGELFF. The CDR3 coding sequence is TGTGCCAGCAGTTCGTTGGAGGGCAACACCGGGGAGCTGTTTTTT.

This clonotype showed up many times. The gene calls are TRBV7-2 and TRBJ2-5; a possible D gene is TRBD1 (6 bases). Trimming cost V 1 base and J 3 bases, with 9 bases left between them. The germline gives CDR1 SGHTA, CDR2 FQGNSA. CDR3 length: 14 residues. Here the CDR3 DNA reads TGTGCCAGCAGCTTAGTGCACAGGGAAGAGACCCAGTACTTC. Its protein product is CASSLVHREETQYF.

This clonotype was seen many times. The chain links TRBV20-1 to TRBJ2-7; perhaps TRBD2 as D (5 bases). The V and J ends lost 1 base and 6 bases respectively, with 10 bases between them. The CDR3 is made up of 12 amino acids. The germline V gene encodes CDR1 DFQATT and CDR2 SNEGSKA (reference sequence). CDR3 nucleotides: TGCAGTGCTAGAGGTGAAAGCGGCGAGCAGTACTTC. This gives the protein CSARGESGEQYF.

This clonotype has ten or more counts. This chain connects TRBV10-3 to TRBJ2-7; D ambiguous. This CDR3 comprises 15 residues. The germline V and J ends were trimmed by 3 bases and 0 bases, with 12 bases remaining between them. Germline CDR1 and CDR2: ENHRY and SYGVKD. CDR3 in amino acids: CAISEFGRSSYEQYF. The CDR3 DNA is TGTGCCATCAGTGAATTCGGGCGTAGCTCCTACGAGCAGTACTTC.

This clonotype was counted many times. The V and J genes are TRBV2 and TRBJ2-7; D is undetermined. V was pared by 3 bases and J by 3 bases, with 12 bases between. This CDR3 has 14 residues. Germline V lookup: CDR1 SNHLY, CDR2 FYNNEI. The CDR3 nucleotides are TGTGCCAGCAGTGACTCTTCTAACATCTACGAGCAGTACTTC. It specifies CASSDSSNIYEQYF.